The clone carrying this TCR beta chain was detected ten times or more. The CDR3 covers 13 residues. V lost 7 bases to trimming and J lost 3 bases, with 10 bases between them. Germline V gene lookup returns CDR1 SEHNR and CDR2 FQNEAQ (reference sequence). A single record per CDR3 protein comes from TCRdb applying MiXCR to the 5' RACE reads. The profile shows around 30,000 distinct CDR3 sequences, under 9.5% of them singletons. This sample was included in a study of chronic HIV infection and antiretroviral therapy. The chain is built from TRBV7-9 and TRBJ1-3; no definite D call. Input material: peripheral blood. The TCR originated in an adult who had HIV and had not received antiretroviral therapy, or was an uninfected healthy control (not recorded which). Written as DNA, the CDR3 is TGTGCCAGCATTCAGGAGAATGGAAACACCATATATTTT. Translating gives CASIQENGNTIYF.